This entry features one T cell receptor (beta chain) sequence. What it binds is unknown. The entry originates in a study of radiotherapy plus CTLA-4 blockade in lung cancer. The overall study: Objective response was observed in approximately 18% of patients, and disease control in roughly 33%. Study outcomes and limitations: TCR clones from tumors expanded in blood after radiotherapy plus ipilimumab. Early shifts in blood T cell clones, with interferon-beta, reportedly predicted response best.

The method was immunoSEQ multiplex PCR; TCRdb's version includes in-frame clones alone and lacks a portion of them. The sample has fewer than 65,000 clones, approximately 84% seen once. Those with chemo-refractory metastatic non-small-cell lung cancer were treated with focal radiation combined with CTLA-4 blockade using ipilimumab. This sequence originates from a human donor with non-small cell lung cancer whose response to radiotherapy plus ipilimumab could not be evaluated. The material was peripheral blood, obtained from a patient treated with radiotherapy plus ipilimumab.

This CDR3 reads CASRSRLTGNTEAFF. In DNA, the CDR3 is TGTGCCAGCAGGAGCCGCCTTACAGGGAACACTGAAGCTTTCTTT. J is TRBJ1-1 and V is TRBV6-5; perhaps TRBD1 as D (5 bases). V was shortened by 6 bases and J by 1 base, with 15 bases between the two germline ends. Germline V lookup: CDR1 MNHEY, CDR2 SVGAGI. The CDR3 length is 15 residues.